What follows is one T cell receptor (beta chain) and its context. The data are from a study of blood T cell repertoires in COVID-19. Using immunoSEQ multiplex PCR, the repertoire was profiled, and TCRdb retains in-frame clones only, with some absent. This sample has about 160,000 clones, with approximately 80% found just once. The Seattle site enrolled patients during active infection and followed them longitudinally. This CDR3 region has 16 residues. Unmatched junction bases numbered 4, after V lost 3 bases and J lost 1 base. CDR1 SGHTA and CDR2 FQGNSA come from the germline V gene. The source of this sequence is a woman between 40 and 55 years old with COVID-19, enrolled during active disease. This chain uses TRBV7-2 with TRBJ1-5; 9 positions match TRBD1. The specimen sequenced was peripheral blood. CDR3: CASSFGTGSSNQPQHF. CDR3 DNA: TGTGCCAGCAGCTTTGGGACAGGGTCGAGCAATCAGCCCCAGCATTTT.